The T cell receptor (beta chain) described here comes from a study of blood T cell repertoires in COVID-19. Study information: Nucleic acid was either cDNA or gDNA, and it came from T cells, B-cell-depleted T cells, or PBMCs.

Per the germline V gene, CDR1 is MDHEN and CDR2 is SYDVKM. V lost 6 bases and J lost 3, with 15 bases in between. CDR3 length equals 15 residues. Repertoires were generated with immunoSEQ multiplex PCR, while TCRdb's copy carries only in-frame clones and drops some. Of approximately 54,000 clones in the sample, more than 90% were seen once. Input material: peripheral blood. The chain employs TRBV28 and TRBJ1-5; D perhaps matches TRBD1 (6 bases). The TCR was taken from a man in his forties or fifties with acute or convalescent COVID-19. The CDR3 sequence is CASSPGRGPNQPQHF. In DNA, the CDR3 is TGTGCCAGCAGCCCAGGCAGGGGACCCAATCAGCCCCAGCATTTT.